One sample yielded the 30 T cell receptor beta chains listed below, sequenced in a study of blood T cells in healthy people across ages. Primers used in a second PCR of about 7 to 12 cycles were a sample-barcoded 5' primer and a J-beta primer mix. MiXCR, run by TCRdb on the 5' RACE reads, gives a single entry per CDR3 protein. This table has hundreds of thousands of distinct CDR3 sequences, 25% to 30% appearing once. The sequenced material came from blood. The receptors were sampled from a woman aged 80 or over in good health.

V gene TRBV20-1 combines with J gene TRBJ2-3; the D gene is possibly TRBD1 (6 bases). CDR1 is DFQATT, CDR2 SNEGSKA, per germline (reference sequence). This CDR3 has 15 residues. V was pared by 6 bases and J by 2 bases, with 18 bases between. CDR3 sequence reads: CSATAGTHYTDTQYF. Written as DNA, the CDR3 is TGCAGTGCAACGGCCGGGACACACTACACAGATACGCAGTATTTT.

The chain uses TRBV4-3 and TRBJ2-7, with 7 bases lining up with TRBD1. The trim removed 0 bases at V and 2 bases at J, leaving 4 bases unmatched. The CDR3 covers 15 residues. The germline V gene has CDR1 LGHNA and CDR2 YSLEER. As DNA, the CDR3 is TGCGCCAGCAGCCAAGATGGAGACAGGGCCTACGAGCAGTACTTC. It yields the protein CASSQDGDRAYEQYF.

In its sample, this clonotype was seen many times. This sequence joins TRBV6-6 and TRBJ2-1; 8 positions match TRBD2. This CDR3 has 18 residues. CDR1 is MNHNY and CDR2 is SVGAGI in the germline V gene (reference sequence). V was clipped by 2 bases and J by 5 bases; unmatched bases: 14. The DNA of the CDR3 is TGTGCCAGCAGTTACAGGGACTGGCGGGGGGCCCTTCACAATGAGCAGTTCTTC. Translation gives CASSYRDWRGALHNEQFF.

Regarding this clonotype: A much bigger clone sits one base away, suggesting this may be a read error. The genes are TRBV7-2 and TRBJ2-7; 8 bases are a match to TRBD1. The J segment lost 10 bases and the V segment lost 6 bases, leaving 8 bases of the junction unmatched. This CDR3 is built from 12 residues. CDR1 SGHTA and CDR2 FQGNSA come from the germline V gene. As DNA, the CDR3 is TGTGCCAGCAGTCGCAGGGGGCACGTTCAGTACTTC. Protein product: CASSRRGHVQYF.

The CDR3 DNA reads as TGTGCCACCGCCCCCAGTTATCCTTTTAACAAAAACATTCAGTACTTC. This translates into CATAPSYPFNKNIQYF. J is TRBJ2-4 and V is TRBV12-3 or TRBV12-4; D not certain. Trimming cost V 10 bases and J 3 bases, with 22 bases left between them. This CDR3 is 16 amino acids long.

This clonotype was seen repeatedly, ten times or more. The chain employs TRBV12-3 or TRBV12-4 and TRBJ2-1, with 14 bases aligning to TRBD2. The CDR3 totals 16 residues. V shed 1 base, J shed 12 bases, and the junction held 8 bases outside the gene matches. DNA for the CDR3: TGTGCCAGCAGTTTAGGGACTAGCGGGGGGCCTCAGGGGCAGTTCTTC. Translated, it gives CASSLGTSGGPQGQFF.

The sample holds one count of this clonotype. At one end, the junction sequence differs from germline, possibly due to a read error. The chain recombines TRBV15 with TRBJ2-5; D call uncertain. Germline assignment: CDR1 LNHNV and CDR2 YYDKDF (reference sequence). This CDR3 has 14 amino acids. As DNA, the CDR3 is TGTGCCACCAGCAGAGATAGGACGGAAGAGACCCGGTACTTC. This encodes CATSRDRTEETRYF.

This clonotype was seen only a few times. The rearrangement links TRBV18 to TRBJ2-3; TRBD2 agrees at 7 bases. The CDR3 runs to 15 residues. V shed 0 bases, J shed 1 base, and the junction held 1 base outside the gene matches. Germline assignment: CDR1 KGHSH and CDR2 LQKENI. In DNA form, the CDR3 reads TGTGCCAGCTCACCACCACTAGCGCGCACAGATACGCAGTATTTT. It encodes CASSPPLARTDTQYF.

This clonotype was counted a few times. This chain's CDR3 is CASSLGLARVNEQFF. Here the CDR3 DNA reads TGTGCCAGCAGTTTAGGGCTAGCTCGGGTCAATGAGCAGTTCTTC. The chain recombines TRBV27 with TRBJ2-1; the D gene is possibly TRBD2 (5 bases). In germline, CDR1 is MNHEY, CDR2 SMNVEV (reference sequence). Trimming took off 2 bases at V and 6 bases at J, with 14 bases between the two ends. This CDR3 comprises 15 residues.

This clonotype appeared many times. The V and J genes are TRBV29-1 and TRBJ2-5; TRBD2 agrees at 8 bases. The CDR3 sequence is 16 residues long. V shed 5 bases, J shed 2 bases, and the junction held 13 bases outside the gene matches. From germline, CDR1 is SQVTM and CDR2 ANQGSEA. CDR3 amino acids: CSVTGGAGGGQETQYF. CDR3 in DNA: TGCAGCGTTACCGGGGGGGCAGGAGGGGGGCAAGAGACCCAGTACTTC.

This clonotype was counted at least ten times. V usage is TRBV20-1 and J usage is TRBJ1-2, with 10 nucleotides matching TRBD1. V was pared by 2 bases and J by 8 bases, with 11 bases of the junction left unmatched. Germline loops: CDR1 DFQATT, CDR2 SNEGSKA (reference sequence). This CDR3 region has 15 residues. CDR3 region: CSARSDRGLSGGYTF. The DNA of the CDR3 is TGCAGTGCTAGATCAGACAGGGGGCTTTCAGGAGGCTACACCTTC.

At least ten counts were recorded for this clonotype. The chain has TRBV5-1 and TRBJ2-4, with D perhaps matching TRBD1 (5 bases). V was cut by 1 base and J by 8 bases, with 13 bases left in between. Germline V gene sequence: CDR1 SGHRS, CDR2 YFSETQ. This CDR3 has 14 amino acids. CDR3 protein: CASSLNGADDIQYF. CDR3 sequence (DNA): TGCGCCAGCAGCTTGAATGGGGCGGATGACATTCAGTACTTC.

The chain is built from TRBV11-2 and TRBJ1-1, with D uncertain. In germline, CDR1 is SGHAT, CDR2 FQNNGV. V lost 2 bases, J lost 10 bases, and 8 bases lay in between. The CDR3 has 11 residues. The CDR3 reads CASSLSHTAFF. CDR3 DNA: TGTGCCAGCAGCTTAAGTCATACAGCTTTCTTT.

This clonotype has ten or more counts. As DNA, the CDR3 is TGTGCCACCAGTGGGACTAGCGGGGCCGGGGAGACCCAGTACTTC. Translation gives CATSGTSGAGETQYF. The V call is TRBV24-1, the J call TRBJ2-5; TRBD2 aligns across 12 bases. V lost 5 bases, J lost 5 bases, and 5 bases stayed unmatched. The CDR3 totals 15 residues. The germline V gene has CDR1 KGHDR and CDR2 SFDVKD.

This clonotype came up once. This rearrangement joins TRBV14 to TRBJ2-5; TRBD2 agrees at 9 bases. The CDR3 is 15 amino acids. V dropped 4 bases and J dropped 11; count of bases not matched to a gene: 14. In germline, CDR1 is SGHDN, CDR2 FVKESK. CDR3 bases: TGTGCCAGCAGCCCTCTGCGGGGGGGTCACAATGAGCAGTACTTC. This translates into CASSPLRGGHNEQYF.

This chain links TRBV28 with TRBJ2-1; D is perhaps TRBD1 or TRBD2 (6 bases each). Trimming pared 6 bases from V and 6 bases from J, leaving 21 bases between. The CDR3 is 16 amino acids. Germline loops: CDR1 MDHEN, CDR2 SYDVKM. CDR3 residues: CASSLPRGAGSNEQFF. DNA for the CDR3: TGTGCCAGCAGCTTGCCGAGGGGGGCCGGAAGCAATGAGCAGTTCTTC. Complete variable domain (other parts from reference TRBV28 and TRBJ2-1): DVKVTQSSRYLVKRTGEKVFLECVQDMDHENMFWYRQDPGLGLRLIYFSYDVKMKEKGDIPEGYSVSREKKERFSLILESASTNQTSMYLCASSLPRGAGSNEQFFGPGTRLTVL.

Many counts were recorded for this clonotype. The gene calls are TRBV21-1 and TRBJ2-4; TRBD1, the table's D call, was not compared with the DNA. TRBV21-1 is described as a pseudogene. The CDR3 runs 16 residues. The CDR3 nucleotides read TGTGCCAGCAGCGGGGGGACAGTTAGCGCCAAAAACATTCAGTACTTC. Amino acids: CASSGGTVSAKNIQYF.

The sample holds a few counts of this clonotype. This may arise from a read error, as a much more abundant clone is one base away. This CDR3 reads CASSRPLDRQGANVLTF. In DNA form, the CDR3 reads TGTGCCAGCAGCCGCCCTTTAGACAGGCAAGGGGCCAACGTCCTGACTTTC. This sequence joins TRBV7-2 and TRBJ2-6; possibly TRBD1 for D (6 bases). The length of the CDR3 is 17 residues. The germline V gene has CDR1 SGHTA and CDR2 FQGNSA. The V end was cut by 5 bases, the J end by 4 bases, with 18 bases between.

This chain uses TRBV18 with TRBJ2-7; a possible D gene is TRBD1 (5 bases). The CDR3 has 13 amino acids. The germline gives CDR1 KGHSH, CDR2 LQKENI. V gave up 5 bases and J gave up 2 bases, with 10 bases separating them. CDR3 residues: CASSSGHAYEQYF. In DNA, the CDR3 is TGTGCCAGCTCATCCGGACATGCCTACGAGCAGTACTTC. Filled out from reference TRBV18 and TRBJ2-7, the complete variable domain reads NAGVMQNPRHLVRRRGQEARLRCSPMKGHSHVYWYRQLPEEGLKFMVYLQKENIIDESGMPKERFSAEFPKEGPSILRIQQVVRGDSAAYFCASSSGHAYEQYFGPGTRLTVT.

This chain uses TRBV5-1 with TRBJ1-4; the D gene is possibly TRBD1 (5 bases). This CDR3 is built from 15 residues. V was cut by 3 bases and J by 7 bases, with 16 bases left in between. Germline V gene sequence: CDR1 SGHRS, CDR2 YFSETQ. CDR3 sequence reads: CASSYADTGGEKLFF. CDR3 coding DNA: TGCGCCAGCAGCTACGCAGACACCGGGGGTGAAAAACTGTTTTTT.

There are many counts of this clonotype. The genes are TRBV7-2 and TRBJ2-3; D not resolved. Germline V gene data show CDR1 as SGHTA and CDR2 as FQGNSA. Trimming pared 5 bases from V and 10 bases from J, leaving 16 bases between. The CDR3 sequence is 13 residues long. The CDR3 spells CASSPMEGMAQYF. CDR3 coding DNA: TGTGCCAGCAGCCCTATGGAAGGTATGGCGCAGTATTTT.

Comments on this clonotype: A much larger clonotype is one base distant, so this may be a read error. The chain joins TRBV9 to TRBJ1-2, with TRBD1 matching over 9 bases. This CDR3 is 15 amino acids long. Germline CDR1 and CDR2: SGDLS and YYNGEE. CDR3 nucleotide sequence: TGTGCCAGCAGCGCCGAGGACAGGGGATCCTATGGCTGCACCTTC. Its protein is CASSAEDRGSYGCTF.

The chain links TRBV30 to TRBJ2-2; perhaps TRBD1 as D (6 bases). V gave up 1 base and J gave up 0 bases, with 6 bases separating them. Per the germline V gene, CDR1 is GTSNPN and CDR2 is SVGIG (reference sequence). The CDR3 spans 14 residues. CDR3 loop: CAWSEGANTGELFF. The CDR3 coding sequence is TGTGCCTGGAGTGAGGGGGCGAACACCGGGGAGCTGTTTTTT.

This clonotype was picked up many times. CDR3 DNA: TGTGCCAGCAGCACACGGACAGGGATTAATGAGCAGTTCTTC. Encoded protein: CASSTRTGINEQFF. V is TRBV7-2 and J is TRBJ2-1, with 8 bases lining up with TRBD1. V gave up 5 bases and J gave up 7 bases; unmatched junction bases: 7. In germline, CDR1 is SGHTA, CDR2 FQGNSA. The CDR3 runs to 14 residues.

As to this clonotype: This sequence may be a read error, since a much larger clone differs from it by one base. The gene calls are TRBV6-2 or TRBV6-3 and TRBJ1-5; D not resolved. Germline loops: CDR1 MNHEY, CDR2 SVGEGT. The CDR3 is made up of 15 amino acids. The CDR3 protein is CASSYRGHSSQPQHF. The CDR3 region has the DNA TGTGCCAGCAGTTACAGAGGGCACAGCAGTCAGCCCCAGCATTTT.

This clonotype has more than one count but fewer than ten. The chain is built from TRBV5-1 and TRBJ2-5; the match to TRBD2 covers 16 bases. The CDR3 contains 17 residues. V lost 4 bases to trimming and J lost 4 bases; unmatched junction nucleotides: 7. In germline, CDR1 is SGHRS, CDR2 YFSETQ. The CDR3 DNA follows: TGCGCCAGCAGCCCGGGACTAGCGGGGGGGCCGGGAGAGACCCAGTACTTC. It is translated as CASSPGLAGGPGETQYF.

On this clonotype: A much larger clonotype is one base distant, so this may be a read error. This chain joins TRBV9 and TRBJ2-3; 9 bases are a match to TRBD2. The V and J ends lost 4 bases and 1 base, in that order; junction bases with no gene match: 4. The V gene's germline CDR1 is SGDLS and CDR2 YYNGEE. The CDR3 has 15 amino acids. This chain's CDR3 is CASSTRLAGTDTQYF. The CDR3 nucleotides read TGTGCCAGCAGCACAAGACTAGCGGGCACAGATACGCAGTATTTT.

This clonotype was counted at least ten times. The chain carries TRBV20-1 and TRBJ2-7, with TRBD1 matching 11 bases. The CDR3 extends over 17 amino acids. V lost 1 base and J lost 2; bases outside the gene matches: 10. The germline CDR1 and CDR2 sequences are DFQATT and SNEGSKA (reference sequence). Written as DNA, the CDR3 is TGCAGTGCTAGAGGCTGGACAGGGGGCTTCCCAGCCTACGAGCAGTACTTC. Protein: CSARGWTGGFPAYEQYF.

To note about this clonotype: This sequence may be a read error, since a much larger clone differs from it by one base. As DNA, the CDR3 is TGTGCCGGCAGCCCTCAGGGGGATCAGCCCCAGCATTTT. The encoded protein is CAGSPQGDQPQHF. The genes are TRBV4-2 and TRBJ1-5, with 7 bases fitting TRBD1. In germline, CDR1 is LGHNA, CDR2 YNFKEQ. CDR3 size: 13 residues.

In its sample, this clonotype was seen many times. This chain uses TRBV7-2 with TRBJ2-1; 10 bases match TRBD1. CDR1 and CDR2 from the germline V gene are SGHTA and FQGNSA. The V segment lost 5 bases and the J segment 9 bases; nucleotides outside the gene matches: 10. The CDR3 sequence is 15 residues long. The CDR3 here is CASSIRDRGGGEQFF. CDR3 nucleotides: TGTGCCAGCAGCATCCGGGACAGGGGCGGGGGTGAGCAGTTCTTC.